The subject of this entry is one T cell receptor beta chain. The V gene end was trimmed by 6 bases and the J gene end by 3 bases; junction bases not matched to a gene: 8. The CDR3 is made up of 17 amino acids. Germline V gene data show CDR1 as SGHNT and CDR2 as YENEEA. This sample is drawn from a study of T-cell reconstitution after alpha-beta-depleted transplantation in children. Library preparation (for TCRbeta) was performed with unique molecular identifiers. TCRdb fed the PCR reads into MiXCR, producing one record per CDR3 protein. In the table there are about 500,000 distinct CDR3 sequences, roughly 33% of which are singletons.

This sample comprised PBMCs from the stem cell graft donor, obtained from the stem cell graft. The sequence was collected from a human donor who donated a stem cell graft to a child with aplastic anemia. The genes are TRBV11-3 and TRBJ2-3, with 14 bases aligning to TRBD2. The CDR3 is CASRAGTSGSITDTQYF. CDR3 coding DNA: TGTGCCAGCAGGGCCGGGACTAGCGGGAGTATAACAGATACGCAGTATTTT.